This TCR beta chain was identified in a study of T cell repertoires in cytomegalovirus infection. Study outcomes and limitations: Summed frequency of shared TCR beta families picked out CMV carriers who also had the relevant HLA.

This clonotype was detected ten times or more. As yet, its antigen is unknown. Trimming took 0 bases from V and 4 from J; bases not matched to a gene: 3. Germline V gives CDR1 SGHTA, CDR2 FQGNSA. CDR3 length equals 16 residues. TCRdb used MiXCR to reprocess the reads, holding one entry per CDR3 protein. The table includes under 200,000 distinct CDR3 sequences, roughly 9.8% detected once. The sequencing sample was made of PBMCs. The genes are TRBV7-2 and TRBJ2-2, with 9 bases fitting TRBD2. The source is a human donor in good health (CMV status not recorded). Some clones in this sample may be carry-over from other donors' samples. Here the CDR3 DNA reads TGTGCCAGCAGCTTAGCCGGCGGGAGGGCCACCGGGGAGCTGTTTTTT. This encodes CASSLAGGRATGELFF.